The 10 T cell receptor beta chains reported below all come from one sample, sequenced in a study of neurological immune-mediated disorders. TCRdb reprocessed the 5' RACE reads with MiXCR, giving one entry per CDR3 protein. The table records 25,000 or so distinct CDR3 sequences, 9.5% to 15% of them present only once. Sequencing input: PBMCs. The receptors stem from a man aged 60 to 69 in good health.

This clonotype has ten or more counts. The V call is TRBV5-5, the J call TRBJ1-1, with unresolved D. Trimming removed 1 base from V and 0 bases from J, with 7 bases in between. The CDR3 spans 14 residues. Per germline, CDR1 SGHKS and CDR2 YYEKEE (reference sequence). The CDR3 spells CASSLQRMNTEAFF. CDR3 nucleotide sequence: TGTGCCAGCAGCTTGCAGAGGATGAACACTGAAGCTTTCTTT.

The table lists this clonotype with many counts. The gene calls are TRBV20-1 and TRBJ2-1; 10 bases agree with TRBD2. V lost 4 bases to trimming and J lost 3 bases; unmatched junction nucleotides: 3. From germline, CDR1 is DFQATT and CDR2 SNEGSKA (reference sequence). The CDR3 runs 14 residues. The CDR3 DNA reads TGCAGTGCTATGGGACTAGCGAACTACAATGAGCAGTTCTTC. Protein: CSAMGLANYNEQFF.

This clonotype occurred many times. V usage is TRBV15 and J usage is TRBJ2-2; D is undetermined. The CDR3 spans 12 residues. V was shortened by 0 bases and J by 7 bases, with 3 bases between the two germline ends. The germline gives CDR1 LNHNV, CDR2 YYDKDF (reference sequence). CDR3 loop: CATSRDHGELFF. CDR3 in DNA: TGTGCCACCAGCAGAGATCACGGGGAGCTGTTTTTT.

In its sample, this clonotype was seen many times. The chain links TRBV28 to TRBJ1-1; tentative D call: TRBD1 (5 bases). Germline V gives CDR1 MDHEN, CDR2 SYDVKM. This CDR3 comprises 14 residues. Trimming took off 2 bases at V and 4 bases at J, with 11 bases between the two ends. The CDR3 DNA reads as TGTGCCAGCAGTTTACCGGGGGGATTCACTGAAGCTTTCTTT. It specifies CASSLPGGFTEAFF. Drawing the rest from reference TRBV28 and TRBJ1-1, the complete variable domain is DVKVTQSSRYLVKRTGEKVFLECVQDMDHENMFWYRQDPGLGLRLIYFSYDVKMKEKGDIPEGYSVSREKKERFSLILESASTNQTSMYLCASSLPGGFTEAFFGQGTRLTVV.

The table lists this clonotype with many counts. CDR3 sequence: CASGGQGRFSYEQYF. In DNA form, the CDR3 reads TGTGCCAGCGGGGGACAGGGAAGATTCTCCTACGAGCAGTACTTC. The chain links TRBV21-1 to TRBJ2-7; the D call TRBD1 from the table was never checked on the DNA. TRBV21-1 has pseudogene status. This CDR3 region has 15 residues.

The V gene is TRBV3-1, the J gene TRBJ2-1; TRBD2 matches at 10 bases. V trimming: 1 base; J trimming: 4 bases; junction bases outside the gene matches: 13. The length of the CDR3 is 19 residues. Per the germline V gene, CDR1 is LGHDT and CDR2 is YNNKEL (reference sequence). The CDR3 loop is CASSQAYPAGGIVYNEQFF. DNA for the CDR3: TGTGCCAGCAGCCAAGCGTATCCAGCGGGGGGGATAGTTTACAATGAGCAGTTCTTC.

This clonotype occurred many times. The chain joins TRBV29-1 to TRBJ1-1, with a possible D match to TRBD1 (5 bases). Trimming removed 8 bases from V and 0 bases from J, with 13 bases in between. Germline-derived CDR1 and CDR2 are SQVTM and ANQGSEA. The length of the CDR3 is 13 residues. CDR3 protein: CSFTGLLNTEAFF. The CDR3, as DNA: TGCAGCTTCACGGGGCTTTTGAACACTGAAGCTTTCTTT. The variable domain in full, with the rest retrieved from reference TRBV29-1 and TRBJ1-1, is SAVISQKPSRDICQRGTSLTIQCQVDSQVTMMFWYRQQPGQSLTLIATANQGSEATYESGFVIDKFPISRPNLTFSTLTVSNMSPEDSSIYLCSFTGLLNTEAFFGQGTRLTVV.

Ten or more counts support this clonotype. The CDR3 region is CSAREDGNQPQHF. CDR3 DNA sequence: TGCAGTGCTAGAGAGGATGGCAATCAGCCCCAGCATTTT. The V gene is TRBV20-1, the J gene TRBJ1-5; no definite D call. V was clipped by 0 bases and J by 2 bases, with 5 bases between them. Germline CDR1 and CDR2: DFQATT and SNEGSKA (reference sequence). The length of the CDR3 is 13 residues.

This clonotype has ten or more counts. The rearrangement uses TRBV29-1 and TRBJ2-1, with D tentatively TRBD1 or TRBD2 (6 bases each). The CDR3 totals 15 residues. Trimming took 0 bases from V and 2 from J, leaving 11 bases between them. Looked up from germline, CDR1 is SQVTM and CDR2 is ANQGSEA. DNA of the CDR3: TGCAGCGTTGAAGATCGACGGGGGCCCTACAATGAGCAGTTCTTC. Protein sequence: CSVEDRRGPYNEQFF.

Many counts were recorded for this clonotype. The rearrangement joins TRBV6-1 to TRBJ2-3; 8 nucleotides match TRBD1. The junction had 9 bases not matched to a gene; V was cut back by 11 bases and J by 2 bases. The germline V gene has CDR1 MNHNS and CDR2 SASEGT. CDR3 length equals 14 residues. The CDR3 sequence is CACRDRTNTDTQYF. The CDR3 DNA sequence: TGTGCCTGCCGGGACAGGACAAACACAGATACGCAGTATTTT.